This entry concerns a single TCR beta chain. What it binds is unknown. PCR employed 60 Vbeta and 13 Jbeta primers. The data were produced by immunoSEQ multiplex PCR, yet TCRdb's version contains in-frame clones alone and is incomplete. Here the sample spans 60,000 to 95,000 clones, around 84% being singletons. The data originate from a study of cytomegalovirus exposure and HLA in healthy donors. Broader study findings: Rarity held for most TCR sequences, but there were some public TCRs that occurred in many donors. TCR beta sequences numbering 15,000 to 20,000 were associated with HLA alleles at 0.05 false discovery rate in a later analysis.

Germline CDR1 and CDR2: KGHSH and LQKENI. CDR3 size: 15 residues. Trimming cost V 6 bases and J 6 bases; bases outside gene matches: 12. The chain recombines TRBV18 with TRBJ2-3, with TRBD2 matching 7 bases. The source material was PBMCs. The clonotype was recovered from a man between 65 and 80 years old in good health and CMV-seropositive. The CDR3 region has the DNA TGTGCCAGCTCGCTGGGCAGCGGGAATGGGGATACGCAGTATTTT. It codes for CASSLGSGNGDTQYF.